Given below is one T cell receptor (beta chain) in context. In the original processing: Reference gene primer amplification gave estimated nucleated cell counts. Sequenced by immunoSEQ multiplex PCR; TCRdb stores in-frame clones only, minus some. Clonal size and the V and J genes are those of that table, whereas D and trimming came from the DNA. The table records several thousand clones, roughly nine tenths of them present only once. This specimen belongs to a study of blood T cell repertoires in COVID-19. Study-level background: The United States, Italy and Spain were the sources of the acute and convalescent COVID-19 samples. PBMCs, B-cell-depleted T cells, or T cells provided the cDNA or gDNA that made up the material.

V lost 2 bases and J lost 4; bases outside the gene matches: 6. The CDR3 runs 16 residues. Germline loops: CDR1 ENHRY, CDR2 SYGVKD. The rearrangement links TRBV10-3 to TRBJ2-5; 11 positions match TRBD2. Sequenced input: peripheral blood. This TCR was recovered from a human donor in a cohort sampled during active COVID-19. The donor label of this sample is uncertain. The CDR3 DNA reads as TGTGCCATCAGTGAGCAGATAGCGGGGGGGCGAGAGACCCAGTACTTC. As protein: CAISEQIAGGRETQYF.